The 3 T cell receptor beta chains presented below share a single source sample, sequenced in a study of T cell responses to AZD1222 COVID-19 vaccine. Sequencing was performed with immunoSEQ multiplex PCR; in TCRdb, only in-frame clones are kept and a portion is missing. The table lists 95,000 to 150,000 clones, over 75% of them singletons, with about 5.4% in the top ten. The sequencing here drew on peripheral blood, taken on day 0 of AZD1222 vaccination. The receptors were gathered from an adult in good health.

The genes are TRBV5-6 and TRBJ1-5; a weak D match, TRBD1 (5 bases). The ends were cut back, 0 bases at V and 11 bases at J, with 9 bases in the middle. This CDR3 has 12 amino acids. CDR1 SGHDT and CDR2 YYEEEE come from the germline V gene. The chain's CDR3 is CASSLGQFTQHF. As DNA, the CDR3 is TGTGCCAGCAGCTTGGGACAGTTTACCCAGCATTTT. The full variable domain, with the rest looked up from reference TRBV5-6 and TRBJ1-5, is DAGVTQSPTHLIKTRGQQVTLRCSPKSGHDTVSWYQQALGQGPQFIFQYYEEEERQRGNFPDRFSGHQFPNYSSELNVNALLLGDSALYLCASSLGQFTQHFGDGTRLSIL.

The CDR3: CASSRFYGYTF. CDR3 nucleotide sequence: TGTGCCAGCAGTCGGTTCTATGGCTACACCTTC. V gene TRBV28 combines with J gene TRBJ1-2; D not resolved. Trimming pared 5 bases from V and 4 bases from J, leaving 5 bases between. Germline lookup yields CDR1 MDHEN and CDR2 SYDVKM. The CDR3 runs to 11 residues.

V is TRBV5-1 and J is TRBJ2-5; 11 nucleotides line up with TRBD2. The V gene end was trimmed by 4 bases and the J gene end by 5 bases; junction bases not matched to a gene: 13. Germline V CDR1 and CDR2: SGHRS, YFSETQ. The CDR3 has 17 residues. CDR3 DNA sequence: TGCGCCAGCAGCCCACTAGGTCTAGCGGGAGGTCGGGAGACCCAGTACTTC. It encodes CASSPLGLAGGRETQYF.